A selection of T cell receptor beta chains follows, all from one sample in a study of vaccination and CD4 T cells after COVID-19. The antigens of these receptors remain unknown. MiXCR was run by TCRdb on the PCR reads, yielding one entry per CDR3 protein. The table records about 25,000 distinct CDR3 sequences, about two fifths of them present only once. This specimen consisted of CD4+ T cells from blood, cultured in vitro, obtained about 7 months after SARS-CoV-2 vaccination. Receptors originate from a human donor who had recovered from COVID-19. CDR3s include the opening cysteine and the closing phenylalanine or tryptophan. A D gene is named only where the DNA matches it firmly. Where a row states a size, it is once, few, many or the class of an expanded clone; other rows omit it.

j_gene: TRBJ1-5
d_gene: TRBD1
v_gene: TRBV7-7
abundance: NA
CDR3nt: TGTGCCAGCAGCTTACGGAGCGGGACAGGGTTCCAGCCCCAGCATTTT
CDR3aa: CASSLRSGTGFQPQHF

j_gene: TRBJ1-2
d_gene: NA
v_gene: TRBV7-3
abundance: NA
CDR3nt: TGTGCCAGCAGCCTAAAGGGGAGGGGCTACACCTTC
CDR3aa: CASSLKGRGYTF

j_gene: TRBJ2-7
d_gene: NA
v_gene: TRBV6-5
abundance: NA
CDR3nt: TGTACCAGCAGGCGAAGCGGTGACTACGAGCAGTACTTC
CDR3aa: CTSRRSGDYEQYF

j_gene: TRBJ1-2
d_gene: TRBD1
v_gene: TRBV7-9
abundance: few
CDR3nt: TGTGCCAGCAGCCCGAGGGACAGGGTAGACCATGGCTACACCTTC
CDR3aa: CASSPRDRVDHGYTF

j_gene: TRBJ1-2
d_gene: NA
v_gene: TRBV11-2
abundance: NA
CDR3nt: TGTGCCAGCAGCTCCGACGGTGGCTACACCTTC
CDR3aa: CASSSDGGYTF

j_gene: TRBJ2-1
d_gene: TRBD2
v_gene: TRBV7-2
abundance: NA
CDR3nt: TGTGCCAGCAGCTTAGCGCCTAGCGGGGGGTACAATGAGCAGTTCTTC
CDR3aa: CASSLAPSGGYNEQFF

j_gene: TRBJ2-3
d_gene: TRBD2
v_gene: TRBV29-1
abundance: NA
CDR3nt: TGCAGCGTTGAATGGACTAGCGACGAGCAGTATTTT
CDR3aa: CSVEWTSDEQYF

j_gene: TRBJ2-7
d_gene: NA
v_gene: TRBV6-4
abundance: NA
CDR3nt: TGTGCCAGCAGTGATCCGAGGGGACTGGGTGAGCAGTACTTC
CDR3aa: CASSDPRGLGEQYF

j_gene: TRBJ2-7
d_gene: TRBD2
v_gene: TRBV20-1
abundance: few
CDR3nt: TGCAGTGCTGAGCGTGGGGAGCGGGGGTCCTACGAGCAGTACTTC
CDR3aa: CSAERGERGSYEQYF

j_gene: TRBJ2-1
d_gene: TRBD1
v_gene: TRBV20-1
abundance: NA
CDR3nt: TGCAGTGCTAGAGAACCGACAGGGGGTAACAATGAGCAGTTCTTC
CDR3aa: CSAREPTGGNNEQFF

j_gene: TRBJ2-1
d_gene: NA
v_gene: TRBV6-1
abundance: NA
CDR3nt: TGTGCCAGCCGTACTACGGCCTCCTCCTACAATGAGCAGTTCTTC
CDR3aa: CASRTTASSYNEQFF

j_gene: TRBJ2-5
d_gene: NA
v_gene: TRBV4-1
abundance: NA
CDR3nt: TGCGCCAGCAGCTTTCGACTCGTAAGAGAGACCCAGTACTTC
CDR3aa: CASSFRLVRETQYF

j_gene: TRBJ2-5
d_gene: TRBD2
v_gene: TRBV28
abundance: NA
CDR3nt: TGTGCCAGCAGCCGTAGCGGGAGAGGAGTAGAGACCCAGTACTTC
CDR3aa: CASSRSGRGVETQYF

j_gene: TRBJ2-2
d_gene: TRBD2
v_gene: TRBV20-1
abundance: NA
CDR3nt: TGCAGTGCTACCCGGACTAGCGGGAGCACCGGGGAGCTGTTTTTT
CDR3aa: CSATRTSGSTGELFF

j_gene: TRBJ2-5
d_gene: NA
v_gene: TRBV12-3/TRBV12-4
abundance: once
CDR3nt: TGTGCCAGCAGTTTATCGGAAGAGACCCAGTACTTC
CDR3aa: CASSLSEETQYF

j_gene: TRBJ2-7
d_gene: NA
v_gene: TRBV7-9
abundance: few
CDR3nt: TGTGCCAGCAGCTTGTCCCTCGGGACACCGCCAGGCGAGCAGTACTTC
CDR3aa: CASSLSLGTPPGEQYF

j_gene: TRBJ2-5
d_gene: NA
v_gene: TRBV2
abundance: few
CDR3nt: TGTGCCAGCAGTGCAGGAAGGCGGGAGACCCAGTACTTC
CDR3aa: CASSAGRRETQYF